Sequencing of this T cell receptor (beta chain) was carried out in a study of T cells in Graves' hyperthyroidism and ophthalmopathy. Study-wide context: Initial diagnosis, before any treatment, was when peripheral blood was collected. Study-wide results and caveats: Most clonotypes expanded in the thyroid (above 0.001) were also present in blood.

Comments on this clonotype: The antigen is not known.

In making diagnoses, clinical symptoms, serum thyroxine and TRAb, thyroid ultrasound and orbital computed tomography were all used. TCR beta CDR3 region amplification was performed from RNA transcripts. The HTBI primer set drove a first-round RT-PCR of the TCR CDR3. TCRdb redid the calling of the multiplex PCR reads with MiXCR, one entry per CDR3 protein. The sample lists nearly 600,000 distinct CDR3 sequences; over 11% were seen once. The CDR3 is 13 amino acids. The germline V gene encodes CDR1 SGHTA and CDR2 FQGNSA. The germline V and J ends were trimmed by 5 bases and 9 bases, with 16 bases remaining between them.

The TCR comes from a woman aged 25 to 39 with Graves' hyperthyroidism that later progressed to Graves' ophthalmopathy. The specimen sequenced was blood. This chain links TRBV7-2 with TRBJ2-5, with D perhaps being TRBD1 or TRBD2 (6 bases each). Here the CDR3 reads CASSRGDDRAQYF. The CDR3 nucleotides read TGTGCCAGCAGCAGGGGGGACGATCGGGCCCAGTACTTC.